This T cell receptor beta chain was sequenced in a study of cytomegalovirus exposure and HLA in healthy donors. Study context: The roughly 130 validation repertoires, a later analysis reported, used the same platform as the 600 to 700 repertoires from the first cohort. Study-wide results and limits: It was confirmed in vitro that a few of the CMV-associated chains were specific for CMV antigens. The classifier was said to identify cytomegalovirus status with high specificity and sensitivity.

The protocol was immunoSEQ multiplex PCR, while the TCRdb copy is restricted to in-frame clones and leaves out a portion. The table lists 45,000 to 70,000 clones, 90% of them singletons. In germline, CDR1 is MNHEY, CDR2 SMNVEV (reference sequence). This CDR3 is 15 amino acids long. The donors formed part of the 120-subject validation cohort, distinct from the approximately 640-subject first cohort. This clone was observed a single time. Its cognate antigen is unknown. Germline and junction disagree at one end, which may indicate a read error. The gene calls are TRBV27 and TRBJ2-5, with 8 positions matching TRBD1. The TCR comes from a man aged 18 to 29 in good health and CMV-seronegative. The source material was PBMCs. DNA of the CDR3: TGTGCCAGCAGTATATCCCAGGGGGCCGCGGAGACCCAGTACTTC. Its translation is CASSISQGAAETQYF.